These T cell receptor beta chains were read from a single sample in a study of control samples from healthy donors and cancer patients. TCRdb keeps only in-frame clones here, not all; method: immunoSEQ multiplex PCR. The repertoire holds some 19,000 clones, with approximately 80% as singletons. Material for sequencing was PBMCs. These TCRs come from a man in his sixties with colorectal cancer. CDR3s include the opening cysteine and the closing phenylalanine or tryptophan. D genes are given only for firm matches.

17	TRBV4-1	-	TRBJ1-1	CASSQVQAREGNTEAFF	TGCGCCAGCAGCCAAGTACAGGCCCGGGAAGGAAACACTGAAGCTTTCTTT
11	TRBV19	-	TRBJ2-3	CASSIYDTQYF	TGTGCCAGTAGTATCTATGATACGCAGTATTTT
16	TRBV23-1	TRBD1	TRBJ1-1	CASSQKHWTGSTEAFF	TGCGCCAGCAGTCAGAAGCACTGGACAGGGAGCACTGAAGCTTTCTTT
13	TRBV5-1	-	TRBJ2-3	CASSGGAADTQYF	TGCGCCAGCAGCGGGGGCGCGGCGGATACGCAGTATTTT
15	TRBV10-3	TRBD1	TRBJ1-5	CAISAAGQGNQPQHF	TGTGCCATCAGTGCCGCGGGACAGGGCAATCAGCCCCAGCATTTT
14	TRBV5-1	-	TRBJ2-5	CASSLDRGYETQYF	TGCGCCAGCAGCTTGGATCGGGGTTACGAGACCCAGTACTTC
15	TRBV7-9	TRBD2	TRBJ2-3	CASSRTSPSTDTQYF	TGTGCCAGCAGCAGGACTAGCCCGAGCACAGATACGCAGTATTTT
14	TRBV13	-	TRBJ2-3	CASSLNAFTDTQYF	TGTGCCAGCAGCTTAAATGCGTTCACAGATACGCAGTATTTT
14	TRBV7-9	-	TRBJ1-2	CASSLEGGPAGYTF	TGTGCCAGCAGCTTAGAGGGGGGCCCGGCGGGCTACACCTTC
15	TRBV6-5	TRBD1	TRBJ2-3	CASSYLGQSTDTQYF	TGTGCCAGCAGTTACTTGGGACAGTCCACAGATACGCAGTATTTT
15	TRBV30	-	TRBJ1-6	CAWSVPDRRNSPLHF	TGTGCCTGGAGTGTACCCGACAGGAGGAATTCACCCCTCCACTTT
16	TRBV5-1	-	TRBJ1-6	CASSSSPGVDNSPLHF	TGCGCCAGCAGCTCTTCACCGGGGGTAGACAATTCACCCCTCCACTTT
13	TRBV5-1	-	TRBJ1-1	CASSLLVATEAFF	TGCGCCAGCAGCTTGCTCGTGGCTACTGAAGCTTTCTTT